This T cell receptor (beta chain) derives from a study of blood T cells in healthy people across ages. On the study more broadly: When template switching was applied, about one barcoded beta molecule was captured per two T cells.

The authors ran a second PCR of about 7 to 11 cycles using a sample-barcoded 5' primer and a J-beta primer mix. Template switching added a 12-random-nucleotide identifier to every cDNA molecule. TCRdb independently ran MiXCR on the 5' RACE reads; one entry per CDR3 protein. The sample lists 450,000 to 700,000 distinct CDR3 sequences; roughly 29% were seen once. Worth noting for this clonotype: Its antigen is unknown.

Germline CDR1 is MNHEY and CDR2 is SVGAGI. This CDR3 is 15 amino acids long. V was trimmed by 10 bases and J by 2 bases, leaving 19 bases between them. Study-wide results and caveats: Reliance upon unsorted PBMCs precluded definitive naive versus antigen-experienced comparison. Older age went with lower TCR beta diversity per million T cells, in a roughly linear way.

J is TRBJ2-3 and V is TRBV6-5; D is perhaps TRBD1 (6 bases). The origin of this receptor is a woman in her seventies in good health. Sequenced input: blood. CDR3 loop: CANPQGRAFTDTQYF. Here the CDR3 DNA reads TGTGCCAACCCACAGGGCAGGGCATTCACAGATACGCAGTATTTT.